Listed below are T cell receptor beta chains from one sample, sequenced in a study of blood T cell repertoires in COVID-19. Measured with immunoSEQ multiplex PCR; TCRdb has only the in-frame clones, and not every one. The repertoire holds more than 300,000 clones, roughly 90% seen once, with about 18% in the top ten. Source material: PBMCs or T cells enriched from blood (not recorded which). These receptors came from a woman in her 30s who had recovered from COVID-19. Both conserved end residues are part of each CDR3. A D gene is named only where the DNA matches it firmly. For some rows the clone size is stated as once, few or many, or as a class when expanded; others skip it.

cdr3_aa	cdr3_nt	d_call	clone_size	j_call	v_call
CASSLAVLATYEQYF	TGTGCCAGCAGCTTAGCTGTGCTAGCAACCTACGAGCAGTACTTC	-	-	TRBJ2-7	TRBV7-2
CASSSGGAGSAFF	TGTGCCAGCAGTTCCGGCGGCGCAGGGTCGGCTTTCTTT	-	-	TRBJ1-1	TRBV28
CASSFTGGPEAFF	TGTGCCAGCAGCTTTACAGGGGGCCCCGAAGCTTTCTTT	TRBD1	-	TRBJ1-1	TRBV5-4
CASSELSFGGVRTDTQYF	TGTGCCAGCAGTGAATTGAGTTTCGGGGGGGTTCGCACAGATACGCAGTATTTT	TRBD2	-	TRBJ2-3	TRBV2
CASSAWTGKIDSNQPQHF	TGTGCCAGCAGTGCCTGGACAGGGAAAATCGATAGCAATCAGCCCCAGCATTTT	TRBD1	-	TRBJ1-5	TRBV6-1
CASSPRGGRSYEQYF	TGTGCCAGCAGCCCCAGAGGGGGCCGATCCTACGAGCAGTACTTC	TRBD1	-	TRBJ2-7	TRBV11-2
CASSPPRAGLNTGELFF	TGTGCCAGCTCACCACCCCGGGCAGGGTTGAACACCGGGGAGCTGTTTTTT	-	-	TRBJ2-2	TRBV18
CASSLAPQALYGYTF	TGTGCCAGCAGCTTAGCTCCACAGGCGTTATATGGCTACACCTTC	-	-	TRBJ1-2	TRBV7-2
CASRTSSGEQFF	TGTGCCAGTAGGACTAGTTCCGGTGAGCAGTTCTTC	-	-	TRBJ2-1	TRBV19
CASSYSTQGFIYTF	TGTGCCAGCAGTTACTCGACGCAGGGGTTTATCTACACCTTC	-	-	TRBJ1-2	TRBV6-5
CASSLGDRSNYGYTF	TGTGCCAGCAGCTTAGGGGACAGGAGTAACTATGGCTACACCTTC	TRBD1	-	TRBJ1-2	TRBV7-2
CASSSGTRVAEQFF	TGTGCCAGCAGCTCAGGTACTAGAGTCGCTGAGCAGTTCTTC	-	-	TRBJ2-1	TRBV7-3
CASSKGVLTGVPLLF	TGTGCCAGCAGCAAAGGGGTCCTGACAGGGGTTCCCCTGCTCTTT	-	-	TRBJ1-1	TRBV21-1
CASSQVQAVGYTF	TGTGCCAGCAGCCAAGTACAGGCGGTAGGCTACACCTTC	-	once	TRBJ1-2	TRBV3-1/TRBV3-2
CASTETGNTEAFF	TGTGCCAGCACCGAGACAGGGAACACTGAAGCTTTCTTT	-	once	TRBJ1-1	TRBV25-1
CASSLGQGAYNEQFF	TGCGCCAGCAGCTTGGGACAGGGCGCCTACAATGAGCAGTTCTTC	TRBD1	-	TRBJ2-1	TRBV5-1
CASAATGQPLYEQYF	TGCGCCAGCGCCGCGACGGGACAGCCACTCTACGAGCAGTACTTC	TRBD1	-	TRBJ2-7	TRBV23-1